This entry features one T cell receptor beta chain sequence. Its cognate antigen is unknown. Trimming removed 3 bases from V and 9 bases from J, with 11 bases in between. Germline CDR1 reads LNHDA; CDR2 reads SQIVND (reference sequence). This CDR3 has 12 amino acids. These data belong to a study of cytomegalovirus exposure and HLA in healthy donors. Overall study context: Early released data had 80 million or so unique TCRs, all coming from HLA-typed donors.

The study, taken as a whole, reports: Three CMV-associated chains proved CMV antigen-specific in vitro. CMV serostatus was the sole immune exposure information available. Later work associated roughly 15,000 TCR beta sequences with HLA alleles at 0.05 false discovery rate.

Researchers ran the PCR with 60 Vbeta and 13 Jbeta primers. TCRdb keeps only in-frame clones here, not all; method: immunoSEQ multiplex PCR. Seen here are about 180,000 clones, about four fifths observed once, and the top ten hold roughly 0.5%. Sequencing was carried out using PBMCs. This chain uses TRBV19 with TRBJ1-2; D is undetermined. The receptor was isolated from a woman between 50 and 59 years old in good health and CMV-seronegative. The CDR3 here is CASSIVASSYTF. The CDR3 DNA reads as TGTGCCAGTAGTATCGTTGCCTCTAGCTACACCTTC.